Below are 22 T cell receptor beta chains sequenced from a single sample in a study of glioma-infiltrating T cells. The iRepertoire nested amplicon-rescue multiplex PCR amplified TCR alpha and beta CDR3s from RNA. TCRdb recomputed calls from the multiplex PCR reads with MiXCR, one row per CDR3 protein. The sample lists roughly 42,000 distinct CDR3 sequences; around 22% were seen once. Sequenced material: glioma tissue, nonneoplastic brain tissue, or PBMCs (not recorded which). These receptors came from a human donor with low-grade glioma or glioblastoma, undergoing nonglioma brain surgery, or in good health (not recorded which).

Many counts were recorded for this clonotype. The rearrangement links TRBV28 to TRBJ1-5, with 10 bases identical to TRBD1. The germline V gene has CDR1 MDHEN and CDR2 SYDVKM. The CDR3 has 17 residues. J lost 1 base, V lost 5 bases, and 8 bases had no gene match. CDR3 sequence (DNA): TGTGCCAGCAGTGGGGACAGGGGAGGGGCGAGCAATCAGCCCCAGCATTTT. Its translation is CASSGDRGGASNQPQHF.

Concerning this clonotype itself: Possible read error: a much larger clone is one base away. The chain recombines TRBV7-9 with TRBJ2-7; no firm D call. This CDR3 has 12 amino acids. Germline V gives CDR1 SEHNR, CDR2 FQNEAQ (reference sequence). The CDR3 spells CASSSENYKQYF. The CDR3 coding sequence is TGTGCCAGCAGCTCAGAGAACTACAAGCAGTACTTC.

CDR3 sequence reads: CASSFDTGEQYF. The CDR3 DNA reads as TGCGCCAGCAGCTTTGACACTGGCGAGCAGTACTTC. The chain uses TRBV5-1 and TRBJ2-7; no firm D call. The CDR3 consists of 12 residues. CDR1 is SGHRS and CDR2 is YFSETQ in the germline V gene. Trimming pared 2 bases from V and 6 bases from J, leaving 9 bases between.

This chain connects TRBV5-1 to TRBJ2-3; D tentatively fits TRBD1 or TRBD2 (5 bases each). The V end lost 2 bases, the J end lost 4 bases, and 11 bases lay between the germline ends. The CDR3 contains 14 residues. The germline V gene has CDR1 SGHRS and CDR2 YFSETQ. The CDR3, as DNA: TGCGCCAGCAGCTTAGGGGAGAGGGCAGATACGCAGTATTTT. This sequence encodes CASSLGERADTQYF. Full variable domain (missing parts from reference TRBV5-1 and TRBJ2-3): KAGVTQTPRYLIKTRGQQVTLSCSPISGHRSVSWYQQTPGQGLQFLFEYFSETQRNKGNFPGRFSGRQFSNSRSEMNVSTLELGDSALYLCASSLGERADTQYFGPGTRLTVL.

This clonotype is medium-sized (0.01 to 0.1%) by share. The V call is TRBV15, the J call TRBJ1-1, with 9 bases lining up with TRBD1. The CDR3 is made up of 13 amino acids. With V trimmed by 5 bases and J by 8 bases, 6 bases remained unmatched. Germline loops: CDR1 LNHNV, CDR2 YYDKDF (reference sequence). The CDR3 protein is CATSGTGPPEAFF. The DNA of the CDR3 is TGTGCCACCAGCGGGACAGGGCCACCCGAAGCTTTCTTT.

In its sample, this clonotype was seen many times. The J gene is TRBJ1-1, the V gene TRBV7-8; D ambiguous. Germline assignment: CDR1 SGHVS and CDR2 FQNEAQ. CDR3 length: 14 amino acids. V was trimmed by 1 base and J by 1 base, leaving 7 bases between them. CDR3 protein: CASSLGGRNTEAFF. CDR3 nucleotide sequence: TGTGCCAGCAGCTTAGGTGGCAGGAACACTGAAGCTTTCTTT.

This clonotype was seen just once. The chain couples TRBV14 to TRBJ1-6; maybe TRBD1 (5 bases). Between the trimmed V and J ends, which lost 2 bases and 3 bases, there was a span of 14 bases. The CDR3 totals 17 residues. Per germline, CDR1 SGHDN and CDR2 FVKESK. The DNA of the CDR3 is TGTGCCAGCAGCCAACAAACCCCGACAGTCTATAATTCACCCCTCCACTTT. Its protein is CASSQQTPTVYNSPLHF.

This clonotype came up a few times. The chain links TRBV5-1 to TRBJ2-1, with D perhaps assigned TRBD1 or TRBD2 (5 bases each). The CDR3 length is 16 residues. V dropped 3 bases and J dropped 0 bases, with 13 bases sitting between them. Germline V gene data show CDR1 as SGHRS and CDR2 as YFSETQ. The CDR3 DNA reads TGCGCCAGCAGCTCTGGGACGGCCCCCTCCTACAATGAGCAGTTCTTC. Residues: CASSSGTAPSYNEQFF.

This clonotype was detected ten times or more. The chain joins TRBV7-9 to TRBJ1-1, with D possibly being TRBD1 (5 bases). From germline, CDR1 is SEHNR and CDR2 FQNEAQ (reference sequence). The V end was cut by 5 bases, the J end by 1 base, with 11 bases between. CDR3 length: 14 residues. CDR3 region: CASSAVGGNTEAFF. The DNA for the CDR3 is TGTGCCAGCAGCGCGGTGGGGGGGAACACTGAAGCTTTCTTT.

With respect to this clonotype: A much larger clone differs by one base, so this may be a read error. The CDR3 region has the DNA TGCAGAGTTGAAGATCAGGGGGCGCGAGCTTTCTTT. This codes for CRVEDQGARAFF. J is TRBJ1-1 and V is TRBV29-1; TRBD1 matches at 8 bases. There are 12 residues in the CDR3. From germline, CDR1 is SQVTM and CDR2 ANQGSEA.

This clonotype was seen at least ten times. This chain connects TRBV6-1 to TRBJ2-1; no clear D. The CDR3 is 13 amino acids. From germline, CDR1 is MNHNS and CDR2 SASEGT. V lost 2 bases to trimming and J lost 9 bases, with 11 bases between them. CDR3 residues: CASSELDVGEQFF. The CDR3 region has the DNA TGTGCCAGCAGTGAACTTGATGTGGGTGAGCAGTTCTTC.

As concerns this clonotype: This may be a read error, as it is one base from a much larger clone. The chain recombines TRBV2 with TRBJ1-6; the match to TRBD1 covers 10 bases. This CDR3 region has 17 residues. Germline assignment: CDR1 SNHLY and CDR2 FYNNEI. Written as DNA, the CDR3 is TGTGCCAGCAGCAGTACCGGGACAGGGGTCTATAATTCACCCATCCACTTT. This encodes CASSSTGTGVYNSPIHF.

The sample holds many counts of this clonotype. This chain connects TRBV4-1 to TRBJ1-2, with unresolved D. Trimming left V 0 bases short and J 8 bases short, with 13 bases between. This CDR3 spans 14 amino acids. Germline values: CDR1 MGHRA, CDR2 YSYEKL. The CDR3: CASSQDFRNLGYTF. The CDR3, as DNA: TGCGCCAGCAGCCAAGATTTCCGTAACTTGGGCTACACCTTC.

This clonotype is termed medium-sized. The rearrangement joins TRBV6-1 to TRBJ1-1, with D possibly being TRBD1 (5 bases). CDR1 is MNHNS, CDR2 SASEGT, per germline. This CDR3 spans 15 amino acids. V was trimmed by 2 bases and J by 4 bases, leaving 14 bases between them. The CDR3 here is CASSESWGVGTEAFF. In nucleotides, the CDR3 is TGTGCCAGCAGTGAAAGTTGGGGGGTCGGCACTGAAGCTTTCTTT.

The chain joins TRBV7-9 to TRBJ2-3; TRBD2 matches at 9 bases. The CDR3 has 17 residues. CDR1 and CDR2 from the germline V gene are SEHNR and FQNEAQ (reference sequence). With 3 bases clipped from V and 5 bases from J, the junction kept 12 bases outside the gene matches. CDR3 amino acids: CASSFPLAGGQKDTQYF. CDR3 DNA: TGTGCCAGCAGCTTTCCGTTGGCGGGGGGGCAAAAAGATACGCAGTATTTT.

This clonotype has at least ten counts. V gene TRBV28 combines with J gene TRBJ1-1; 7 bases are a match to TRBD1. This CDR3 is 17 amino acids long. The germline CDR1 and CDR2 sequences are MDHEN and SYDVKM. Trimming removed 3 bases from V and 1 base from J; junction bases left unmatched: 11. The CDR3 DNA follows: TGTGCCAGCAGTTTCTTTGGGGACAGCCGATCGAACACTGAAGCTTTCTTT. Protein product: CASSFFGDSRSNTEAFF.

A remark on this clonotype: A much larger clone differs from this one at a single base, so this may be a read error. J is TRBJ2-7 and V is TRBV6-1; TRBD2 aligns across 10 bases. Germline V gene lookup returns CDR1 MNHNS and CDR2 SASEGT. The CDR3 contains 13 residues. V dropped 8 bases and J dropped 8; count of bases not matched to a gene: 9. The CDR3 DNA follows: TGTGCCAGCGGTTCTAGCGGGAGAGGGCAGCAGTACTTC. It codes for CASGSSGRGQQYF.

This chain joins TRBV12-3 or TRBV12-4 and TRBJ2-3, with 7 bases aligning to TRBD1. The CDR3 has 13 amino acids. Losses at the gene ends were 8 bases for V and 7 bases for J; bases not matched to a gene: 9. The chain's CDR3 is CASYEGAQYTQYF. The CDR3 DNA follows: TGTGCCAGCTACGAGGGGGCACAATATACGCAGTATTTT.

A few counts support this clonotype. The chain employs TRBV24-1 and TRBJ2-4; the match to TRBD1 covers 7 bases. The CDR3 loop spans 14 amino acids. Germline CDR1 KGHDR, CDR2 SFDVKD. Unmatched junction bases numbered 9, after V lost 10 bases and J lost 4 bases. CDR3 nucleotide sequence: TGTGCCACAGCTGCCGGGACAGAAAAAAACATTCAGTACTTC. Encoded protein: CATAAGTEKNIQYF.

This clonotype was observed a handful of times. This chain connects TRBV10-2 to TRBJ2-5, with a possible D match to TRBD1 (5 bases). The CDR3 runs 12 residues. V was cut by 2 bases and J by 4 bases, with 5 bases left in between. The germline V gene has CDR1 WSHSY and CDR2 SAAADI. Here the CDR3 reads CASSEQGETQYF. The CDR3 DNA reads TGCGCCAGCAGTGAGCAGGGAGAGACCCAGTACTTC.

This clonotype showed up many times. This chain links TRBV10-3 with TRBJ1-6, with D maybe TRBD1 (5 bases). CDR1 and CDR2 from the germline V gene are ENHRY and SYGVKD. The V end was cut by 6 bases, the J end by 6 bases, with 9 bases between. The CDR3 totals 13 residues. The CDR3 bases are TGTGCCATCAGGGGGGACCTTAATTCACCCCTCCACTTT. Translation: CAIRGDLNSPLHF.

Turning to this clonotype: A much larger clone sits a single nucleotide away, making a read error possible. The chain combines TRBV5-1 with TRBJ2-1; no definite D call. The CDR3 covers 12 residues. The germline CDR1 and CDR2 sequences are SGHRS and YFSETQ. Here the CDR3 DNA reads TGCGCCAGCAGCCCCACCGGCAATAAGCAGTTCTTC. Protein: CASSPTGNKQFF.